The sequence of this T cell receptor beta chain was determined in a study of CD8+ T cells in alopecia areata (dated by TCRdb to 2016 to 2018). About the investigation overall: Treated patients were enrolled in an open-label pilot trial of oral tofacitinib at 5 to 10 mg twice daily for moderate-to-severe alopecia areata. The SALT score, which quantifies the percentage of affected scalp surface area, was used to measure disease severity in treated patients. Patients received tofacitinib for 6 to 18 months and were then followed off drug for 6 months to check for delayed response and recurrence. On the human side, TCRbeta sequencing was run on scalp tissue and on sorted CD4+ and CD8+ peripheral blood T cells from healthy controls and from alopecia areata patients with either patchy or totalis/universalis disease. Scalp clonality was compared among normal scalp (n=4), patchy alopecia areata scalp (n=8), and alopecia totalis/universalis scalp (n=8). RNA came from the PAXgene miRNA kit for fixed scalp, the miRNeasy kit for PBMCs, and the RNeasy kit for mouse skin. To study T cell clonal expansion in alopecia areata, the researchers applied high-throughput TCRbeta sequencing to both the C3H/HeJ mouse model and human patients. TCRbeta CDR3 regions were amplified by immunoSEQ multiplex PCR using 35 Vbeta forward and 13 Jbeta reverse primers. Biopsies were taken from tofacitinib-treated patients at baseline and at 4 and 24 weeks of treatment, and a later scalp biopsy was taken in several of the tofacitinib-treated patients. General study outcomes and caveats: Shared TCR sequences between patients were less evident than in mice, which may be partly attributable to HLA diversity in the patient population. Scalp TCR repertoire analysis is complicated because resident alphabeta T cells in normal human skin are also sequenced, whereas mouse skin is dominated by gammadelta T cells. Compared with normal scalp, lesional scalp, particularly in alopecia totalis/universalis, had higher clonality and more expanded CD8+ clones, which suggests antigenic drive. The treated cohort was small, with a single nonresponder, so links between baseline CD8+ expansion and response need larger studies. Tofacitinib significantly lowered scalp clonality and the number of expanded CD8+ clones among the top 100 scalp clones. Many expanded lesional clones were found to persist in scalp and blood during tofacitinib treatment, and relapse after treatment cessation may be partly explained by this persistence.

Regarding this clone: Its antigen remains unidentified. No base-level quality is on record; no much larger clone is a single base apart.

Library generation was performed with the immunoSEQ multiplex PCR assay. To provide template for TCR sequencing, every sample had RNA extracted and reverse transcribed into cDNA. SuperScript III was used for first-strand cDNA synthesis, primed with a 2:1 mix of oligo-dT and random hexamers. A synthetic immune receptor repertoire was used to assess amplification bias, and residual bias was removed computationally. The authors' analysis ran thus. Raw reads were preprocessed for error removal, and CDR3 was defined according to IMGT conventions as running from the conserved cysteine to phenylalanine. Clonality was computed as 1 minus the Shannon entropy, with the entropy normalized by log2 of the number of productive unique TCRs. Whether scalp clones were CD4 or CD8 was inferred by matching scalp TCRbeta sequences against CD4 and CD8 repertoires sorted from blood. TCRdb took this table from immuneACCESS and kept in-frame rearrangements with V and J called. Such tables lack part of the clones; where checked against another copy, unresolved V genes explain under half of the gap, and the rest is unexplained. V, J and clone size derive from that table, while D and trimming were established from the DNA sequence. The sample records roughly 180,000 clones, roughly three fifths of which are singletons. The ten most abundant clones make up less than 4% of the sample.

As encoded in the germline V gene, CDR1 is MNHEY while CDR2 is SVGAGI. For this chain, trimming is 6 bases at the V end and 4 bases at the J end, and the number of junction bases without a gene match is 8. Its CDR3 holds 14 amino acids, cysteine through phenylalanine. Of all the DNA, just the CDR3 is kept, 42 bases in frame from base 1. Interpreted using the paper, the time point label stands for: more than 3 weeks on oral tofacitinib. Interpreted using the paper, the treatment or condition label stands for: oral pan-JAK inhibitor, 5-10 mg twice daily. Lesional scalp punch biopsies and peripheral blood were obtained from alopecia areata patients. PBMCs were isolated by density centrifugation and stained for CD3, CD4 and CD8, after which CD4+ and CD8+ T cells were sorted on a FACSAria.

Here the chain combines TRBV6-5 and TRBJ2-7; TRBD1 matches 8 bases in the middle. The receptor comes from a human donor with alopecia areata. The sample was CD4+ T cells sorted from blood, taken at week 4, from a patient treated with tofacitinib. The encoded CDR3 is CASRITGGVYEQYF. The DNA sequence is as follows: TGTGCCAGCAGGATTACAGGGGGTGTATACGAGCAGTACTTC.